Listed below are T cell receptor beta chains from one sample, sequenced in a study of T cell responses to AZD1222 COVID-19 vaccine. The data were produced by immunoSEQ multiplex PCR, yet TCRdb's version contains in-frame clones alone and is incomplete. The data show about 70,000 clones, roughly 91% seen once. Sequencing used peripheral blood, obtained 28 days after the second dose of the MenACWY control vaccine. Receptors were obtained from an adult who received the MenACWY meningococcal vaccine as a control. Each CDR3 is given with its conserved first and last residue. D genes are given only for firm matches. A row's size may be missing; if present it is once, few, many or a size class.

v_call	j_call	cdr3_length	d_call	clone_size	cdr3_aa	cdr3_nt
TRBV21-1	TRBJ2-4	13	.	.	CARVDRVKNIQYF	TGTGCCAGGGTTGACAGGGTAAAAAACATTCAGTACTTC
TRBV20-1	TRBJ2-3	15	TRBD2	.	CSASPGLAGTDTQYF	TGCAGTGCTAGTCCGGGACTAGCGGGGACAGATACGCAGTATTTT
TRBV6-2/TRBV6-3	TRBJ1-1	15	.	.	CASSYNPSSNTEAFF	TGTGCCAGCAGTTACAATCCGAGTTCGAACACTGAAGCTTTCTTT
TRBV27	TRBJ1-2	15	TRBD1	.	CASTLRTGGTYGYTF	TGTGCCAGCACCCTTAGGACAGGGGGAACCTATGGCTACACCTTC
TRBV19	TRBJ1-1	16	.	.	CASRWQGEPMNTEAFF	TGTGCCAGTAGGTGGCAAGGAGAGCCCATGAACACTGAAGCTTTCTTT
TRBV19	TRBJ1-1	15	.	.	CASTAARGANTEAFF	TGTGCCAGTACTGCGGCGAGGGGAGCGAACACTGAAGCTTTCTTT
TRBV5-4	TRBJ1-4	14	.	.	CASSREGSDRKLFF	TGTGCCAGCAGCCGGGAGGGGTCGGACCGGAAACTGTTTTTT
TRBV28	TRBJ1-6	17	TRBD1	.	CASSSGTGGAYNSPLHF	TGTGCCAGCAGTTCCGGGACAGGGGGCGCTTATAATTCACCCCTCCACTTT
TRBV7-2	TRBJ1-3	16	.	.	CASSLYPGLGGNTIYF	TGTGCCAGCAGCTTATATCCGGGACTGGGGGGAAACACCATATATTTT
TRBV28	TRBJ2-1	16	TRBD2	.	CASSLVSGSASNEQFF	TGTGCCAGCAGTTTAGTTAGCGGGAGTGCTAGTAATGAGCAGTTCTTC
TRBV28	TRBJ1-5	12	.	.	CASTLGHSLLHF	TGTGCCAGCACTCTGGGACATTCCCTACTGCATTTT
TRBV6-6	TRBJ2-3	15	TRBD2	.	CASSYTTSGGDTQYF	TGTGCCAGCAGTTACACGACTAGCGGGGGAGATACGCAGTATTTT
TRBV28	TRBJ2-2	15	.	.	CASSSPPTSTGELFF	TGTGCCAGCAGTTCGCCACCCACTAGCACCGGGGAGCTGTTTTTT
TRBV3-1/TRBV3-2	TRBJ1-1	14	TRBD1	.	CASSPGQGAYEAFF	TGTGCCAGCAGCCCGGGACAGGGTGCTTATGAGGCTTTCTTT
TRBV19	TRBJ1-5	18	TRBD1	few	CASSPRGPGFYSNQPQHF	TGTGCCAGTAGTCCCAGGGGGCCGGGCTTTTATAGCAATCAGCCCCAGCATTTT
TRBV1	TRBJ2-3	19	.	.	CTSSQRLGLAGAGTDTQYF	TGCACCAGCAGCCAACGGTTGGGACTAGCGGGGGCCGGCACAGATACGCAGTATTTT
TRBV5-4	TRBJ2-1	15	.	.	CASSLDPRNYNEQFF	TGTGCCAGCAGCTTGGACCCAAGAAACTACAATGAGCAGTTCTTC
TRBV5-8	TRBJ2-7	14	TRBD1	.	CASSYRDRSSGGYF	TGTGCCAGCAGTTACCGGGACAGGAGCTCCGGAGGGTACTTC
TRBV3-1/TRBV3-2	TRBJ1-5	13	.	.	CASSQLLDQPQHF	TGTGCCAGCAGCCAGTTACTGGATCAGCCCCAGCATTTT
TRBV28	TRBJ2-7	12	.	.	CASSLAEGEQYF	TGTGCCAGCAGTTTAGCGGAGGGCGAGCAGTACTTC
TRBV6-4	TRBJ1-2	13	.	.	CASSEEAGYGYTF	TGTGCCAGCAGTGAGGAGGCGGGCTATGGCTACACCTTC
TRBV7-6	TRBJ1-1	15	.	.	CASSHPRWENTEAFF	TGTGCCAGCAGCCACCCCCGGTGGGAGAACACTGAAGCTTTCTTT
TRBV18	TRBJ2-7	15	TRBD1	.	CASSHAGQGPPEQYF	TGTGCCAGCTCACATGCGGGACAGGGACCCCCCGAGCAGTACTTC
TRBV4-3	TRBJ2-1	13	TRBD2	.	CASSQTWTSFPFF	TGCGCCAGCAGCCAAACCTGGACTAGCTTCCCGTTCTTC
TRBV7-2	TRBJ1-3	16	.	.	CASSKGLPLSGNTIYF	TGTGCCAGCAGCAAGGGCCTTCCTCTCTCTGGAAACACCATATATTTT
TRBV19	TRBJ2-7	16	.	.	CASSIDSPGAAYEQYF	TGTGCCAGTAGTATAGATTCTCCGGGAGCCGCCTACGAGCAGTACTTC
TRBV10-3	TRBJ2-3	15	.	.	CATLEWGPSTDTQYF	TGTGCCACCCTGGAATGGGGGCCTAGCACAGATACGCAGTATTTT
TRBV11-2	TRBJ1-2	15	.	.	CASRNMLSGNYGYTF	TGTGCCAGCAGGAACATGCTGTCGGGTAACTATGGCTACACCTTC
TRBV29-1	TRBJ1-1	15	TRBD1	once	CSVEGQGGMNTEAFF	TGCAGCGTTGAAGGACAGGGGGGGATGAACACTGAAGCTTTCTTT
TRBV7-9	TRBJ2-3	15	.	.	CASSFAGESTDTQYF	TGTGCCAGCAGCTTTGCGGGTGAGAGCACAGATACGCAGTATTTT
TRBV24-1	TRBJ2-7	11	.	.	CAPHSPTEQYF	TGTGCCCCGCATTCCCCTACGGAGCAGTACTTC
TRBV7-2	TRBJ1-6	15	.	.	CASSGGRGTGSPLHF	TGTGCCAGCAGCGGAGGAAGGGGAACGGGTTCACCCCTCCACTTT
TRBV30	TRBJ1-2	12	.	.	CAAPEGAHGYTF	TGTGCCGCCCCGGAGGGCGCTCATGGCTACACCTTC
TRBV28	TRBJ2-7	14	.	.	CASRITGPSYEQYF	TGTGCCAGCAGAATAACAGGGCCCTCCTACGAGCAGTACTTC
TRBV28	TRBJ2-2	18	.	.	CASSLSPGTWGEAGELFF	TGTGCCAGCAGTTTGAGTCCAGGAACCTGGGGGGAAGCCGGGGAGCTGTTTTTT
TRBV21-1	TRBJ1-2	12	.	.	CASSSGQYGYTF	TGTGCCAGCAGTTCGGGACAGTATGGCTACACCTTC